This T cell receptor (beta chain) was captured in a study of blood T cell repertoires in COVID-19. Using immunoSEQ multiplex PCR, the repertoire was profiled, and TCRdb retains in-frame clones only, with some absent. The data hold roughly 230,000 clones, with 80% to 90% observed a single time. Donors were grouped by their self-reported clinical history. Sequencing was done on a sample of PBMCs or T cells enriched from blood (not recorded which). This TCR came from a woman between 45 and 65 years old who had been exposed to COVID-19.

For the CDR3, the DNA is TGTGCCAGCAGTGCCAGGGGCCCCTATGGCTACACCTTC. It yields the protein CASSARGPYGYTF. The chain carries TRBV12-3 or TRBV12-4 and TRBJ1-2; a possible D gene is TRBD1 (6 bases). The V and J ends lost 5 bases and 4 bases respectively, with 11 bases between them. The length of the CDR3 is 13 residues.